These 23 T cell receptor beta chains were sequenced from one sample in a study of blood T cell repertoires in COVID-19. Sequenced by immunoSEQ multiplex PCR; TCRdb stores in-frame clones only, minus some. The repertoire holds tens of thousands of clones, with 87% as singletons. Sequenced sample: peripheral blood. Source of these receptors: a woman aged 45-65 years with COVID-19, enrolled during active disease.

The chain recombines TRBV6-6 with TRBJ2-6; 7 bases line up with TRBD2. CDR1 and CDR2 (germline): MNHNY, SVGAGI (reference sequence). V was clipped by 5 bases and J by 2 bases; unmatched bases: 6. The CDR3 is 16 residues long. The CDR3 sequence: CASSTSGGTGANVLTF. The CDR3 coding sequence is TGTGCCAGCAGTACTTCCGGGGGGACTGGGGCCAACGTCCTGACTTTC.

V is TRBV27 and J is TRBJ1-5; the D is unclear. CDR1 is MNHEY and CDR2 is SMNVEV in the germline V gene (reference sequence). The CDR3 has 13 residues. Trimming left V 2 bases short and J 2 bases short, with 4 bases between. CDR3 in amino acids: CASSLQGNQPQHF. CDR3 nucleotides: TGTGCCAGCAGTTTACAGGGCAATCAGCCCCAGCATTTT.

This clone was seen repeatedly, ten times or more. The CDR3 bases are TGTGCCTGCACGGGTTTTAGCACCGGGGAGCTGTTTTTT. As protein: CACTGFSTGELFF. The chain carries TRBV2 and TRBJ2-2; no clear D. The V end lost 11 bases, the J end lost 4 bases, and 14 bases lay between the germline ends. CDR3 length equals 13 residues. Germline assignment: CDR1 SNHLY and CDR2 FYNNEI.

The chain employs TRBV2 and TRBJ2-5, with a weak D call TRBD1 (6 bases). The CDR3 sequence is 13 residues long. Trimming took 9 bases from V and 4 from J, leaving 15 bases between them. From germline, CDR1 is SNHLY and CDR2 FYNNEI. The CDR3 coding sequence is TGTGCCAGGTCAGGGGCGCCTGTAGAGACCCAGTACTTC. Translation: CARSGAPVETQYF.

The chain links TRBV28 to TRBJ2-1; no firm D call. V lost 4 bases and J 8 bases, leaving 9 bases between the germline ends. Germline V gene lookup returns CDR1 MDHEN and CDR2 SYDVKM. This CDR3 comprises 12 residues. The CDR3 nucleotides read TGTGCCAGCAGTTCCCGTCGGGATGAGCAGTTCTTC. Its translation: CASSSRRDEQFF.

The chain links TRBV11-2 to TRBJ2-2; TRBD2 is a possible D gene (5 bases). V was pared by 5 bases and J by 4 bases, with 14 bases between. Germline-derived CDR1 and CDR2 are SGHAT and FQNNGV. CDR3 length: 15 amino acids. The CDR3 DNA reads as TGTGCCAGCAGCCCGGGGAGCAGATCCACCGGGGAGCTGTTTTTT. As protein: CASSPGSRSTGELFF.

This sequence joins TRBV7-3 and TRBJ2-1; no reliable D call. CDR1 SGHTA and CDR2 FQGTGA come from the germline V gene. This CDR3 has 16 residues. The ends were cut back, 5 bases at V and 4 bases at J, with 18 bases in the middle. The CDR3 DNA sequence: TGTGCCAGCAGCCCCCGGTCAAGTCCGAAATACAATGAGCAGTTCTTC. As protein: CASSPRSSPKYNEQFF.

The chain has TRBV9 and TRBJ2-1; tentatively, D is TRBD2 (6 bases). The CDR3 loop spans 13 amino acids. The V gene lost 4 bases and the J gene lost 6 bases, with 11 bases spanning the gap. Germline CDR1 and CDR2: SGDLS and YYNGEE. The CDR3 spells CASSPQGGNEQFF. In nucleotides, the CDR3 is TGTGCCAGCAGCCCCCAGGGAGGCAATGAGCAGTTCTTC.

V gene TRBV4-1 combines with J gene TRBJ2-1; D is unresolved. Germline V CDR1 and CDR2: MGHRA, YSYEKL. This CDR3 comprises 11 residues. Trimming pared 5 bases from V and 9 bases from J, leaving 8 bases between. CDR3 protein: CASSFHGEQFF. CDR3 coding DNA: TGCGCCAGCAGCTTTCACGGTGAGCAGTTCTTC.

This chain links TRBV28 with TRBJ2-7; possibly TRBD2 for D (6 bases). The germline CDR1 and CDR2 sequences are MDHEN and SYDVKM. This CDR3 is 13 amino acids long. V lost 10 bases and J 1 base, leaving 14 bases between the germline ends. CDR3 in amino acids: CATRDDPSYEQYF. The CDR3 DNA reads TGTGCCACGCGGGACGATCCTTCCTACGAGCAGTACTTC.

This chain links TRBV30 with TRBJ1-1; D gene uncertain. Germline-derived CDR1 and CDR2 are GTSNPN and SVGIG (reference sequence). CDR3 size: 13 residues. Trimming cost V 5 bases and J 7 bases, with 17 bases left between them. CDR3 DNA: TGTGCCTGGCGAAAACACTCTGGGAGTGAAGCTTTCTTT. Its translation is CAWRKHSGSEAFF.

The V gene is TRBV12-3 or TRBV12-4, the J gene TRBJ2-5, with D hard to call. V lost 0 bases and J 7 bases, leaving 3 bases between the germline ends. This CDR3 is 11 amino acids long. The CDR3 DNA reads TGTGCCAGCAGTTTAGCCGGGACCCAGTACTTC. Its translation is CASSLAGTQYF.

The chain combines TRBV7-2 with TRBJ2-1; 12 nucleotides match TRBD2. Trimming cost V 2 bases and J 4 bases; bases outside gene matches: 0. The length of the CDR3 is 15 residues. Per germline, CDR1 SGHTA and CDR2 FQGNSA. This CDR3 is CASSLLAGGYNEQFF. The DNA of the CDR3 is TGTGCCAGCAGCTTACTAGCGGGAGGGTACAATGAGCAGTTCTTC.

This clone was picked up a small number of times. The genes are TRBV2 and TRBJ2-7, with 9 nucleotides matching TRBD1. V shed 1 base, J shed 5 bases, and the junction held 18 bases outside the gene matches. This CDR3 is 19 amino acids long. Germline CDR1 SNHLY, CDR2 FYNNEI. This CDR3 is CASSEEVWGRGTGIHEQYF. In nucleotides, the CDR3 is TGTGCCAGCAGTGAAGAGGTCTGGGGGAGGGGGACAGGGATCCACGAGCAGTACTTC.

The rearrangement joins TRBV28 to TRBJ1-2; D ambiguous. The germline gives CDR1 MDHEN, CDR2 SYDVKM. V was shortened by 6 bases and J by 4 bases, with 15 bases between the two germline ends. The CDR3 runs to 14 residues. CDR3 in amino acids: CASRITQEPYGYTF. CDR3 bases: TGTGCCAGCAGGATTACTCAGGAACCCTATGGCTACACCTTC.

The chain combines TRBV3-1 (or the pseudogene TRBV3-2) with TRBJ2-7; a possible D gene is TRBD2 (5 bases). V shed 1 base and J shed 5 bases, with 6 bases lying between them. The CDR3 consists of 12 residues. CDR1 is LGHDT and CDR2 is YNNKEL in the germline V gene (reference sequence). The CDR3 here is CASSQGRHEQYF. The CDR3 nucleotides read TGTGCCAGCAGCCAAGGGAGGCACGAGCAGTACTTC.

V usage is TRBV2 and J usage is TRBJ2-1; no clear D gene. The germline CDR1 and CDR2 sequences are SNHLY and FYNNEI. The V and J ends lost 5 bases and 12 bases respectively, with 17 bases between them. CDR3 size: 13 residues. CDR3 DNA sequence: TGTGCCAGCAGTCCCAATCCTCTCCTCAGGCAGTTCTTC. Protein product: CASSPNPLLRQFF.

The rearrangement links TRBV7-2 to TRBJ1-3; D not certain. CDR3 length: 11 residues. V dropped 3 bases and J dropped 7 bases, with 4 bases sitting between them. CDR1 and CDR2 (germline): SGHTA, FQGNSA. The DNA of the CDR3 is TGTGCCAGCAGCTTCGGGAACACCATATATTTT. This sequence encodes CASSFGNTIYF.

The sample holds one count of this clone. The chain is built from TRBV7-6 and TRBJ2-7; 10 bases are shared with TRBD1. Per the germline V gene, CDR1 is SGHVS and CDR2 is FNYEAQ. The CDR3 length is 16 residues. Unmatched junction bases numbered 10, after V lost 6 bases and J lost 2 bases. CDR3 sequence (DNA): TGTGCCAGCAGTTCCTACCGGGACAGGGGAACCTACGAGCAGTACTTC. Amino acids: CASSSYRDRGTYEQYF. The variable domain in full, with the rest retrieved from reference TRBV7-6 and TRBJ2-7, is GAGVSQSPRYKVTKRGQDVALRCDPISGHVSLYWYRQALGQGPEFLTYFNYEAQQDKSGLPNDRFSAERPEGSISTLTIQRTEQRDSAMYRCASSSYRDRGTYEQYFGPGTRLTVT.

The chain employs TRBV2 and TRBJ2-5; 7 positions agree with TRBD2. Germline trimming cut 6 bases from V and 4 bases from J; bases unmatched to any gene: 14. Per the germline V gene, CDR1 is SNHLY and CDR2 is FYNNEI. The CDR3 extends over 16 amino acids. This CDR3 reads CASRSGGGGRVETQYF. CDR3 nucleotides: TGTGCCAGCAGGAGCGGCGGGGGAGGCCGGGTAGAGACCCAGTACTTC.

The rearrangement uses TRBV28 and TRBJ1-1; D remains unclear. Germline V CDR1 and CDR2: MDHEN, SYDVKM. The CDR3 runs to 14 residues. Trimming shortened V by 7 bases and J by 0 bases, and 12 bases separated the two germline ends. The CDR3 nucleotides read TGTGCCAGCACTTTTTACAGCATGAACACTGAAGCTTTCTTT. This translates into CASTFYSMNTEAFF.

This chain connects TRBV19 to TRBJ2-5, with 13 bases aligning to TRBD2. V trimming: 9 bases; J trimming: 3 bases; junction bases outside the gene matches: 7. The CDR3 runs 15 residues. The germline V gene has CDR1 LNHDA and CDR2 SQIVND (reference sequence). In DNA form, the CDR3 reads TGTGCCAGCGGACTAGCGGGAGAAGGTGAAGAGACCCAGTACTTC. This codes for CASGLAGEGEETQYF.

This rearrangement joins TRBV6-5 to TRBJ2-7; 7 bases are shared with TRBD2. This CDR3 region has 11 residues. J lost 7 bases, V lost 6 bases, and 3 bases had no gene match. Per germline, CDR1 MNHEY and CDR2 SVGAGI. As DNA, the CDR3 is TGTGCCAGCAGACTAGCGATTGAGCAGTACTTC. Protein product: CASRLAIEQYF.